This T cell receptor beta chain was sequenced for a study of the immune and genomic landscape of osteosarcoma (dated by TCRdb to the early 2020s). Study-level background: The overall cohort was composed of around 48 pediatric and adult patients with high-grade osteosarcoma, and a median age at diagnosis of 25 to 30 years (range roughly 5-85) was recorded. The study profiled osteosarcoma specimens with whole genome, RNA and T-cell receptor sequencing plus immunohistochemistry and reverse phase protein arrays to define immunogenic potential. The goal of the study was to explain why immune checkpoint inhibitors show limited clinical activity in osteosarcoma. Each of three patients provided a couple of samples from the same tumor site. The cohort was enriched for poor-risk disease, as unfavorable pathologic response to standard therapy was shown in around 73% of the cohort and over 65% of the cohort were deceased. In the overall cohort, 55% to 65% of patients were male, and around 76% had localized disease at diagnosis. TCR sequencing results were integrated with transcriptome, protein array and immunostaining data to characterize the osteosarcoma immunogenomic landscape. Overall study outcomes, separate from this receptor: Along with the frozen tumor specimens, matched blood was collected from just a couple of patients. Clonality benchmarks were derived from external normal skin and healthy peripheral blood data rather than from matched normal tissue. Because osteosarcoma is rare and all possible samples were collected, sample size was not determined by any statistical method. Productive TCR clonality was found to be low overall, with an average of 0.09 and a maximum of 0.3, which suggested limited T-cell clonal expansion. Higher TCR productive clonality was observed in the immune-hot C3 cluster than in the cold C1 cluster, although TCR productive clonality remained low overall. In five cases, a single hyperexpanded clone dominated the repertoire, and each of these five cases had fewer than 100 T-cell clonotypes.

Concerning this clone: Its antigen is unknown. No quality values exist for individual bases; no much larger clone is one base distant.

The ImmunoSEQ Assay (Adaptive Biotechnologies) was used to immunosequence the CDR3 regions of the TCR beta chain. The published analysis was carried out like this. TCRB rearrangements, read counts, read proportions and gene usage were exported through the ImmunoSEQ Analyzer platform. T-cell clonality was calculated from productive rearrangements as 1 minus Pielou's evenness. Clonal space homeostasis binned clonotypes as rare, small, medium, large or hyperexpanded (0.01 to 1 of the repertoire). TCR productive clonality was compared across immune clusters C1, C2 and C3 using the Wilcoxon rank sum test. TCRdb carries this immuneACCESS record with in-frame sequences only. Its versions omit some clonotypes, under half of them owing to an unresolved V gene in the studies checked, with the rest unexplained. That table is the source of V, J and clone size, and D and trimming were worked out from the DNA. The sample table contains approximately 4,600 clones; only one count was recorded for roughly 78% of them. The ten most abundant clones make up less than 20% of the sample.

CDR1 KGHSH and CDR2 LQKENI are derived from the germline V gene. The germline ends are 13 bases apart after V is trimmed by 6 bases and J by 1 base. The CDR3 contains 14 residues, cysteine and phenylalanine counted. Only the CDR3 DNA is retained, 42 bases long and in frame from the first base. Post-treatment primary, local recurrence and metastasis tumors from poor-prognosis patients were used as specimens. The source material was osteosarcoma tumor tissue from the femur. This clonotype was sampled from a human donor with osteosarcoma. The rearranged chain carries TRBV18 and TRBJ2-7; the D call could be TRBD1 or TRBD2, with each sharing 5 bases. The CDR3 in this case is CASSGDDTSYEQYF. The base sequence is TGTGCCAGCTCCGGGGACGACACATCCTACGAGCAGTACTTC.